The rows below give T cell receptor beta chains drawn from one sample of a study of response to subunit inactivated influenza vaccine. One entry per CDR3 protein results from TCRdb running MiXCR on the RT-PCR reads. The sample lists some 520,000 distinct CDR3 sequences, more than 15% seen once, with 2.5% to 3.5% in the top ten. The sequencing used CD4+ T cells sorted from PBMCs, collected 23 months after vaccination. These receptors were collected from a man between 50 and 69 years old who received an inactivated influenza vaccine. CDR3s leave out the opening cysteine and the closing phenylalanine or tryptophan. Clone size appears in some rows only: once, few, many, or a class for an expanded clone.

>TRBV5-1|TRBJ2-3|many
ASSLTSDTQY
>TRBV6-5|TRBJ1-6|few
ASSYSTANNSPLH
>TRBV7-9|TRBJ2-1|few
ASSYQDYEQF
>TRBV12-3/TRBV12-4|TRBJ2-7|few
ASSLNIGVGEQY
>TRBV6-2/TRBV6-3|TRBJ2-5|.
ASSRDTGAGTQY
>TRBV7-2|TRBJ2-3|.
ASSLVVGGSSTDTQY
>TRBV7-2|TRBJ1-2|.
ASSLQFTATYGYT
>TRBV20-1|TRBJ2-3|.
SASGDSRGPDTQY
>TRBV30|TRBJ1-5|.
AWNRDSNQPQH
>TRBV7-9|TRBJ2-7|few
ASSSFGQGVYEQY
>TRBV12-3/TRBV12-4|TRBJ2-1|many
ASSADGYNEQF
>TRBV5-6|TRBJ2-7|few
ASRNRHTYEQY
>TRBV24-1|TRBJ2-1|.
ATSDSRGSDEQF
>TRBV7-2|TRBJ1-2|.
ASSPVWDGYT
>TRBV18|TRBJ2-2|few
ASSPGQLGAGELF
>TRBV7-2|TRBJ2-3|many
ASSQMLGSTDTQY
>TRBV6-5|TRBJ1-1|few
ASSYPGRGTTEAF
>TRBV4-1|TRBJ1-1|few
ASSRGQENTEAF
>TRBV5-1|TRBJ2-5|.
ASSPRVSAETQY
>TRBV25-1|TRBJ2-7|.
ASSETSGTASYEQY
>TRBV6-1|TRBJ2-6|.
ASTRQGAGANVLT
>TRBV6-4|TRBJ1-1|many
ASSDSGRALNTEAF
>TRBV7-2|TRBJ2-7|.
ASSWQGQGYEQY
>TRBV2|TRBJ2-2|.
ASGLAETNTGELF
>TRBV3-1|TRBJ2-1|.
ASSRARAYNEQF
>TRBV4-1|TRBJ1-4|.
ASSQGWTVLNEKLF
>TRBV5-1|TRBJ2-1|.
ANSPRIGDGNEQF
>TRBV14|TRBJ2-5|many
ASSQFETQY
>TRBV20-1|TRBJ2-3|.
SARDGAGPSDTQY
>TRBV12-3/TRBV12-4|TRBJ2-4|few
ASGTAKNIQY
>TRBV4-2|TRBJ1-6|.
ASSQDGPRNSPLH
>TRBV20-1|TRBJ2-4|.
SVPGLAGGLAKNIQY
>TRBV5-1|TRBJ2-2|many
ASSLSQSNTGELF
>TRBV2|TRBJ2-3|once
ASSGGAGGPLSTQY
>TRBV5-1|TRBJ1-1|.
ASSLVTRGVSTEAF
>TRBV2|TRBJ2-1|.
ASNEGLYNEQF
>TRBV11-1|TRBJ2-1|.
ASSLEGTVGNEQF
>TRBV12-3/TRBV12-4|TRBJ1-4|few
ASSLGGTELF
>TRBV9|TRBJ1-4|few
ASSGGGRIGEKLF
>TRBV7-8|TRBJ1-5|.
ASSFGVSGQPQH
>TRBV2|TRBJ2-3|many
ASTRMDSLNTQY
>TRBV14|TRBJ1-1|few
ASSRRQGARNTEAF
>TRBV5-6|TRBJ2-3|many
ASSLGTLQNTQY
>TRBV12-3/TRBV12-4|TRBJ1-4|few
ASRSINEKLF
>TRBV6-6|TRBJ2-7|.
ASSYETYYEQY
>TRBV6-2/TRBV6-3|TRBJ1-6|.
ASSASRQGVNSPLH
>TRBV29-1|TRBJ2-5|few
SVGQGLGTQY
>TRBV6-5|TRBJ1-4|.
ASSSRGGHSEKLF
>TRBV3-1|TRBJ2-7|few
ASSQTVSGSYEQY
>TRBV20-1|TRBJ1-5|once
SAPDSHSNQPQH
>TRBV2|TRBJ2-3|.
ASSVEVTDTQY
>TRBV28|TRBJ2-7|few
ASSLTGTGKFNEQY
>TRBV5-5|TRBJ1-4|few
ASSMQGATNEKLF
>TRBV27|TRBJ1-5|few
ASSRDRGKQPQH
>TRBV20-1|TRBJ2-7|.
SPKGNEQY
>TRBV28|TRBJ2-5|.
ASSLGGDETQY
>TRBV29-1|TRBJ2-3|.
SAGASFTDTQY